The 27 T cell receptor beta chains below all came from one sample that was sequenced in a study of technical replicates of blood from a handful of donors. The data were produced by immunoSEQ multiplex PCR, yet TCRdb's version contains in-frame clones alone and is incomplete. This table holds around 83,000 clones, around 94% found once. The source material was T cells isolated from PBMCs. The receptors stem from a human donor in good health.

This clone was recorded a few times. V is TRBV7-9 and J is TRBJ1-1, with a weak D call TRBD1 (6 bases). The germline V and J ends were trimmed by 3 bases and 1 base, with 6 bases remaining between them. Germline assignment: CDR1 SEHNR and CDR2 FQNEAQ (reference sequence). The CDR3 covers 13 residues. The CDR3 DNA sequence: TGTGCCAGCAGCTTGGGGGCGAACACTGAAGCTTTCTTT. Its translation is CASSLGANTEAFF.

V is TRBV7-2 and J is TRBJ1-4; maybe TRBD1 (5 bases). The V gene lost 6 bases and the J gene lost 2 bases, with 10 bases spanning the gap. Germline V CDR1 and CDR2: SGHTA, FQGNSA. CDR3 length equals 14 residues. The CDR3 here is CASRNGGTNEKLFF. CDR3 DNA: TGTGCCAGCAGAAACGGGGGGACTAATGAAAAACTGTTTTTT.

The chain combines TRBV6-5 with TRBJ2-1, with TRBD2 matching over 15 bases. The CDR3 is 14 amino acids. The germline CDR1 and CDR2 sequences are MNHEY and SVGAGI. The trim removed 5 bases at V and 7 bases at J, leaving 0 bases unmatched. CDR3 loop: CASSGTSGGNEQFF. CDR3 nucleotides: TGTGCCAGCAGTGGGACTAGCGGGGGGAATGAGCAGTTCTTC.

This rearrangement joins TRBV10-3 to TRBJ1-1, with 9 bases aligning to TRBD1. The germline V gene encodes CDR1 ENHRY and CDR2 SYGVKD. The CDR3 has 13 amino acids. J lost 10 bases, V lost 6 bases, and 9 bases had no gene match. DNA for the CDR3: TGTGCCATCAGGGAACAGGGGGCGCGGAGAGCTTTCTTT. This encodes CAIREQGARRAFF.

The chain recombines TRBV27 with TRBJ2-7, with D possibly being TRBD2 (5 bases). CDR3 length: 16 amino acids. CDR1 and CDR2 (germline): MNHEY, SMNVEV (reference sequence). Trimming pared 0 bases from V and 0 bases from J, leaving 12 bases between. The CDR3 DNA is TGTGCCAGCAGTTTATCGTCGGGGTTCAGCTCCTACGAGCAGTACTTC. It translates to CASSLSSGFSSYEQYF.

This clone was counted a single time. The rearrangement joins TRBV28 to TRBJ2-1, with D perhaps TRBD2 (5 bases). This CDR3 comprises 17 residues. V was cut by 5 bases and J by 1 base, with 18 bases left in between. Germline V gives CDR1 MDHEN, CDR2 SYDVKM. The CDR3 sequence: CASSTSLEGASYNEQFF. Here the CDR3 DNA reads TGTGCCAGCAGTACCTCTCTTGAGGGAGCGTCCTACAATGAGCAGTTCTTC. The whole variable domain, filled in from reference TRBV28 and TRBJ2-1, reads DVKVTQSSRYLVKRTGEKVFLECVQDMDHENMFWYRQDPGLGLRLIYFSYDVKMKEKGDIPEGYSVSREKKERFSLILESASTNQTSMYLCASSTSLEGASYNEQFFGPGTRLTVL.

The rearrangement links TRBV29-1 to TRBJ2-5; 9 bases map to TRBD1. Unmatched junction bases numbered 2, after V lost 4 bases and J lost 2 bases. CDR1 and CDR2 (germline): SQVTM, ANQGSEA. The CDR3 sequence is 13 residues long. CDR3 region: CSVAGTGQETQYF. CDR3 nucleotide sequence: TGCAGCGTTGCCGGGACAGGGCAAGAGACCCAGTACTTC.

V usage is TRBV6-5 and J usage is TRBJ2-1; 7 nucleotides align to TRBD2. J lost 7 bases, V lost 8 bases, and 8 bases had no gene match. Germline lookup yields CDR1 MNHEY and CDR2 SVGAGI. The CDR3 extends over 13 amino acids. DNA of the CDR3: TGTGCCAGCTTAACGACCGGGGGGAATGAGCAGTTCTTC. It yields the protein CASLTTGGNEQFF.

The rearrangement joins TRBV7-9 to TRBJ1-4; maybe TRBD1 (6 bases). Per germline, CDR1 SEHNR and CDR2 FQNEAQ (reference sequence). V was cut by 4 bases and J by 0 bases, with 6 bases left in between. CDR3 length: 14 residues. The CDR3 region has the DNA TGTGCCAGCAGCTCAGGGGCAACTAATGAAAAACTGTTTTTT. It is translated as CASSSGATNEKLFF.

The chain links TRBV27 to TRBJ2-4; D is perhaps TRBD1 (6 bases). The CDR3 is made up of 13 amino acids. Germline V gene lookup returns CDR1 MNHEY and CDR2 SMNVEV (reference sequence). V lost 7 bases and J lost 4, with 11 bases in between. The CDR3 DNA sequence: TGTGCCAGCAAGGGGGTGGAGAAAAACATTCAGTACTTC. Protein sequence: CASKGVEKNIQYF.

The V and J genes are TRBV6-5 and TRBJ2-2, with a weak D call TRBD2 (6 bases). The V gene lost 7 bases and the J gene lost 1 base, with 13 bases spanning the gap. This CDR3 contains 15 residues. Germline assignment: CDR1 MNHEY and CDR2 SVGAGI. DNA of the CDR3: TGTGCCAGCAAGTATAAGGAGGGGAACACCGGGGAGCTGTTTTTT. Its translation: CASKYKEGNTGELFF.

This clone was counted between two and nine times. This chain's CDR3 is CAILDRARTEAFF. The CDR3, as DNA: TGTGCCATCCTAGACAGGGCGCGAACTGAAGCTTTCTTT. The V gene is TRBV10-3, the J gene TRBJ1-1; TRBD1 aligns across 7 bases. CDR1 and CDR2 from the germline V gene are ENHRY and SYGVKD. This CDR3 region has 13 residues. J was trimmed by 5 bases and V by 8 bases; bases with no gene match: 8.

This chain joins TRBV30 and TRBJ1-4; TRBD1 might be the D (6 bases). Trimming removed 4 bases at V and 8 bases at J, with 11 bases between. This CDR3 has 12 amino acids. CDR1 GTSNPN and CDR2 SVGIG come from the germline V gene (reference sequence). This CDR3 reads CAWKQRGEKLFF. For the CDR3, the DNA is TGTGCCTGGAAACAAAGGGGGGAAAAACTGTTTTTT.

The chain carries TRBV5-1 and TRBJ2-2; 7 nucleotides match TRBD1. The CDR3 runs 16 residues. From germline, CDR1 is SGHRS and CDR2 YFSETQ. J lost 0 bases, V lost 4 bases, and 6 bases had no gene match. Here the CDR3 reads CASSPPGQPNTGELFF. The CDR3 nucleotides read TGCGCCAGCAGCCCGCCGGGACAGCCGAACACCGGGGAGCTGTTTTTT.

The rearrangement joins TRBV29-1 to TRBJ1-2, with 7 bases fitting TRBD1. The CDR3 length is 13 residues. V lost 6 bases to trimming and J lost 6 bases; unmatched junction nucleotides: 10. Germline V gene lookup returns CDR1 SQVTM and CDR2 ANQGSEA. The CDR3 sequence is CSVDRQGLDGYTF. CDR3 in DNA: TGCAGCGTGGATAGACAGGGCCTGGATGGCTACACCTTC.

The V and J genes are TRBV5-3 and TRBJ2-1, with D tentatively TRBD1 (7 bases). TRBV5-3 is placed among ORFs of uncertain function. V was clipped by 2 bases and J by 5 bases, with 20 bases between them. The CDR3 runs 17 residues. The CDR3 DNA reads as TGTGCCAGAAGCTTCGACAGGGAGAAGCGGGCCGACAATGAGCAGTTCTTC. The encoded protein is CARSFDREKRADNEQFF.

The J gene is TRBJ2-1, the V gene TRBV21-1; the table gives TRBD2 as D, unverified against the DNA. TRBV21-1 is a pseudogene. This CDR3 contains 13 residues. The CDR3 region is CASIGQQRGLEFF. The CDR3, as DNA: TGTGCCAGCATAGGACAGCAGCGGGGACTTGAGTTCTTC.

Here the CDR3 reads CASSYSIVNEQFF. In nucleotides, the CDR3 is TGTGCCAGCAGTTACTCGATAGTCAATGAGCAGTTCTTC. The chain links TRBV6-5 to TRBJ2-1, with no clear D. The V end was cut by 0 bases, the J end by 6 bases, with 6 bases between. CDR3 size: 13 residues. Germline lookup yields CDR1 MNHEY and CDR2 SVGAGI.

The chain couples TRBV9 to TRBJ2-1, with D tentatively TRBD2 (5 bases). Germline assignment: CDR1 SGDLS and CDR2 YYNGEE. This CDR3 is 15 amino acids long. V lost 4 bases, J lost 2 bases, and 13 bases lay in between. The CDR3 here is CASSPAGGTYNEQFF. The CDR3 DNA follows: TGTGCCAGCAGCCCCGCCGGAGGTACCTACAATGAGCAGTTCTTC.

V and J are TRBV11-3 and TRBJ2-1, with 7 bases matching TRBD2. This CDR3 contains 14 residues. V lost 4 bases, J lost 8 bases, and 8 bases stayed unmatched. Germline lookup yields CDR1 SGHNT and CDR2 YENEEA. CDR3 sequence (DNA): TGTGCCAGCAGCTCCCGGGACTATATCGATGAGCAGTTCTTC. Protein sequence: CASSSRDYIDEQFF.

This clone was counted between two and nine times. This rearrangement joins TRBV5-1 to TRBJ1-1; the D is unclear. Trimming pared 2 bases from V and 5 bases from J, leaving 13 bases between. The CDR3 is made up of 14 amino acids. Germline loops: CDR1 SGHRS, CDR2 YFSETQ. CDR3 protein: CASSFLGRETEAFF. As DNA, the CDR3 is TGCGCCAGCAGCTTCCTAGGGAGGGAGACTGAAGCTTTCTTT.

This chain connects TRBV7-6 to TRBJ2-7; D may be TRBD2 (5 bases). The germline V and J ends were trimmed by 5 bases and 6 bases, with 17 bases remaining between them. The CDR3 extends over 14 amino acids. Looked up from germline, CDR1 is SGHVS and CDR2 is FNYEAQ. CDR3 protein: CASSPGFGGPEQYF. The CDR3 DNA reads as TGTGCCAGCAGCCCCGGATTCGGAGGTCCCGAGCAGTACTTC.

The chain links TRBV6-4 to TRBJ2-3, with TRBD2 identical over 9 bases. J gave up 4 bases and V 0 bases, and 2 bases lay outside the gene matches. This CDR3 comprises 15 residues. Germline V gene data show CDR1 as MRHNA and CDR2 as SNTAGT. DNA of the CDR3: TGTGCCAGCAGTGACTCGACTAGCGGCCCAGATACGCAGTATTTT. Translation gives CASSDSTSGPDTQYF.

The chain has TRBV4-1 and TRBJ2-3; a possible D gene is TRBD2 (6 bases). V lost 4 bases, J lost 5 bases, and 13 bases lay in between. Per the germline V gene, CDR1 is MGHRA and CDR2 is YSYEKL. This CDR3 has 14 residues. DNA of the CDR3: TGCGCCAGCAGCCGACTAGGGCTTGTAGATACGCAGTATTTT. It encodes CASSRLGLVDTQYF.

The count of this clone is one. The chain recombines TRBV19 with TRBJ1-4; 7 bases match TRBD1. V shed 6 bases, J shed 6 bases, and the junction held 10 bases outside the gene matches. CDR3 length: 15 residues. Germline values: CDR1 LNHDA, CDR2 SQIVND (reference sequence). CDR3 bases: TGTGCCAGTAGCAGACCGGGACAGAGACATGAAAAACTGTTTTTT. Translated: CASSRPGQRHEKLFF.

J is TRBJ2-7 and V is TRBV9; tentatively, D is TRBD1 (7 bases). Germline V lookup: CDR1 SGDLS, CDR2 YYNGEE. The V end was cut by 4 bases, the J end by 4 bases, with 18 bases between. This CDR3 has 15 amino acids. CDR3 residues: CASSPQGEVYYEQYF. In nucleotides, the CDR3 is TGTGCCAGCAGCCCTCAGGGGGAGGTCTATTACGAGCAGTACTTC.

This clone appeared a few times. This chain links TRBV19 with TRBJ1-5; D is perhaps TRBD1 (6 bases). This CDR3 has 16 residues. V lost 4 bases and J lost 0, with 13 bases in between. The germline V gene has CDR1 LNHDA and CDR2 SQIVND (reference sequence). The CDR3 reads CASSTGQPYSNQPQHF. In DNA, the CDR3 is TGTGCCAGTAGTACCGGACAGCCCTATAGCAATCAGCCCCAGCATTTT. The full variable domain, with the rest looked up from reference TRBV19 and TRBJ1-5, is DGGITQSPKYLFRKEGQNVTLSCEQNLNHDAMYWYRQDPGQGLRLIYYSQIVNDFQKGDIAEGYSVSREKKESFPLTVTSAQKNPTAFYLCASSTGQPYSNQPQHFGDGTRLSIL.